The rows below give T cell receptor beta chains drawn from one sample of a study of cytomegalovirus exposure and HLA in healthy donors. The table came from immunoSEQ multiplex PCR; TCRdb's copy has only in-frame clones and leaves some out. This table holds 130,000 or so clones, roughly 80% found once. Sequenced input: PBMCs. The receptors come from a female donor in good health and CMV-seronegative. The CDR3 runs from the conserved cysteine through the conserved F or W. Each record gives: D gene, J gene, V gene, clone size, CDR3 length, CDR3 protein, CDR3 DNA. The D gene is left open where the match is weak. Clone size is given for some rows only: seen once, a few or many times, or a class if the clone is expanded.

d_gene: -; j_gene: TRBJ1-4; v_gene: TRBV4-1; abundance: -; len: 16; CDR3aa: CASSQDGREGDEKLFF; CDR3nt: TGCGCCAGCAGCCAAGACGGCAGGGAGGGCGATGAAAAACTGTTTTTT
d_gene: TRBD2; j_gene: TRBJ2-6; v_gene: TRBV28; abundance: -; len: 15; CDR3aa: CASSHGGGGANVLPF; CDR3nt: TGTGCCAGCAGTCACGGGGGGGGAGGGGCCAACGTCCTGCCTTTC
d_gene: -; j_gene: TRBJ2-1; v_gene: TRBV7-2; abundance: once; len: 15; CDR3aa: CASSSQGAKFNEQFF; CDR3nt: TGTGCCAGCAGCTCACAGGGTGCGAAATTCAATGAGCAGTTCTTC
d_gene: TRBD2; j_gene: TRBJ2-5; v_gene: TRBV9; abundance: -; len: 15; CDR3aa: CASSVVSSGQETQYF; CDR3nt: TGTGCCAGCAGCGTAGTTTCTAGCGGCCAAGAGACCCAGTACTTC
d_gene: -; j_gene: TRBJ1-4; v_gene: TRBV20-1; abundance: few; len: 11; CDR3aa: CSARVQEKLFF; CDR3nt: TGCAGTGCTAGGGTGCAGGAAAAACTGTTTTTT
d_gene: TRBD2; j_gene: TRBJ2-1; v_gene: TRBV4-1; abundance: -; len: 15; CDR3aa: CASSQPVGRDNEQFF; CDR3nt: TGCGCCAGCAGCCAACCTGTCGGGAGGGACAATGAGCAGTTCTTC
d_gene: -; j_gene: TRBJ2-7; v_gene: TRBV6-1; abundance: -; len: 12; CDR3aa: CASRTGIYEQYF; CDR3nt: TGTGCCAGTCGTACAGGGATCTACGAGCAGTACTTC
d_gene: -; j_gene: TRBJ1-2; v_gene: TRBV5-5; abundance: few; len: 15; CDR3aa: CASSLSASRDYGYTF; CDR3nt: TGTGCCAGCAGCTTGTCCGCCTCCCGGGACTATGGCTACACCTTC
d_gene: TRBD1; j_gene: TRBJ1-1; v_gene: TRBV19; abundance: few; len: 15; CDR3aa: CASKSTDRGNTEAFF; CDR3nt: TGTGCCAGTAAATCAACCGACAGGGGGAACACTGAAGCTTTCTTT
d_gene: -; j_gene: TRBJ2-7; v_gene: TRBV25-1; abundance: -; len: 15; CDR3aa: CASSQTGTYSYEQYF; CDR3nt: TGTGCCAGCAGCCAAACCGGGACATACTCCTACGAGCAGTACTTC
d_gene: TRBD2; j_gene: TRBJ2-1; v_gene: TRBV5-4; abundance: -; len: 13; CDR3aa: CASSGGRYNEQFF; CDR3nt: TGTGCCAGCTCGGGGGGGAGGTACAATGAGCAGTTCTTC
d_gene: -; j_gene: TRBJ1-1; v_gene: TRBV6-5; abundance: -; len: 16; CDR3aa: CASSFLSGAGVTEAFF; CDR3nt: TGTGCCAGCAGTTTTCTTAGTGGTGCAGGGGTCACTGAAGCTTTCTTT
d_gene: -; j_gene: TRBJ2-1; v_gene: TRBV15; abundance: -; len: 12; CDR3aa: CATSWKGREQFF; CDR3nt: TGTGCCACCAGCTGGAAGGGGCGGGAGCAGTTCTTC
d_gene: -; j_gene: TRBJ2-7; v_gene: TRBV5-6; abundance: -; len: 12; CDR3aa: CASSAGLYEQYF; CDR3nt: TGTGCCAGCAGCGCCGGACTCTACGAGCAGTACTTC
d_gene: TRBD1; j_gene: TRBJ2-1; v_gene: TRBV30; abundance: -; len: 14; CDR3aa: CAWSAGTGNNEQFF; CDR3nt: TGTGCCTGGAGCGCCGGGACAGGTAACAATGAGCAGTTCTTC
d_gene: -; j_gene: TRBJ1-5; v_gene: TRBV19; abundance: -; len: 17; CDR3aa: CASSIEGQPLGNQPQHF; CDR3nt: TGTGCCAGTAGTATAGAAGGACAGCCGCTTGGCAATCAGCCCCAGCATTTT
d_gene: TRBD2; j_gene: TRBJ2-3; v_gene: TRBV28; abundance: -; len: 17; CDR3aa: CASSKVLGGKGPDTQYF; CDR3nt: TGTGCCAGCAGCAAAGTACTCGGGGGGAAGGGGCCAGATACGCAGTATTTT
d_gene: TRBD2; j_gene: TRBJ2-1; v_gene: TRBV13; abundance: -; len: 15; CDR3aa: CASSFSGRSAYEQFF; CDR3nt: TGTGCCAGCAGCTTTAGCGGGAGAAGTGCATATGAGCAGTTCTTC
d_gene: TRBD2; j_gene: TRBJ2-5; v_gene: TRBV4-1; abundance: -; len: 17; CDR3aa: CASSQDPSGGPRETQYF; CDR3nt: TGCGCCAGCAGCCAAGATCCTAGCGGGGGTCCCCGGGAGACCCAGTACTTC
d_gene: -; j_gene: TRBJ1-5; v_gene: TRBV21-1; abundance: -; len: 16; CDR3aa: CASSKETGYSNQPQHF; CDR3nt: TGTGCCAGCAGCAAAGAGACAGGGTATAGCAATCAGCCCCAGCATTTT
d_gene: -; j_gene: TRBJ2-7; v_gene: TRBV27; abundance: once; len: 14; CDR3aa: CASSSGHARDEQYF; CDR3nt: TGTGCCAGCAGTTCTGGACACGCCAGAGACGAGCAGTACTTC
d_gene: -; j_gene: TRBJ2-7; v_gene: TRBV6-1; abundance: -; len: 14; CDR3aa: CASSENRLAYEQYF; CDR3nt: TGTGCCAGCAGTGAGAACAGACTAGCCTACGAGCAGTACTTC
d_gene: -; j_gene: TRBJ1-2; v_gene: TRBV6-5; abundance: -; len: 13; CDR3aa: CASSYRVERGYTF; CDR3nt: TGTGCCAGCAGTTACCGAGTCGAGAGGGGCTACACCTTC
d_gene: TRBD1; j_gene: TRBJ2-5; v_gene: TRBV9; abundance: once; len: 15; CDR3aa: CASSGQGEGPETQYF; CDR3nt: TGTGCCAGCAGCGGACAGGGGGAAGGTCCAGAGACCCAGTACTTC
d_gene: -; j_gene: TRBJ1-3; v_gene: TRBV10-3; abundance: -; len: 17; CDR3aa: CAISASRRRDSGNTIYF; CDR3nt: TGTGCCATCAGTGCCTCCAGAAGGCGGGACTCTGGAAACACCATATATTTT
d_gene: -; j_gene: TRBJ2-5; v_gene: TRBV5-6; abundance: -; len: 14; CDR3aa: CASSLQGLQETQYF; CDR3nt: TGTGCCAGCAGCTTGCAGGGTTTACAAGAGACCCAGTACTTC